The entry below describes one T cell receptor (beta chain). No antigen is known for it. Per-base qualities were not stored, and no clone one base away is much larger. Donors were healthy HIV-negative adults with no recently reported acute infections or vaccinations. Every donor was a Caucasian adult residing in Nashville, Tennessee, USA. CD4+ T cells were enriched by magnetic negative selection, after which naive cells were positively selected on CD45RA and the negative fraction was taken as the memory subset. After blood collection by leukapheresis, PBMCs were isolated using Ficoll-Histopaque density gradient centrifugation and then cryopreserved in the vapor phase of liquid nitrogen. Analytical flow cytometry was used to check the purity and quantity of every magnetically sorted T cell population. From each sorted fraction, genomic DNA was isolated and quantified by UV absorbance on a Nanodrop 2000c.

Using the deep immunoSEQ assay, TCR CDR3 regions were amplified from genomic DNA by multiplex PCR. Genomic DNA extracted from each cell subset was distributed evenly over all wells of several immunoSEQ 96-well plates, and each plate served as one replicate. For sorted subsets, 150 to 250 ng of genomic DNA, equivalent to roughly 30,000 T cell genomes, went into each replicate PCR. Purified libraries were quantified with a Qubit 3.0 fluorometer, sized on a Bioanalyzer 2100, and re-quantified with the KAPA Library Quantification kit. Every immunoSEQ 96-well plate was sequenced on a separate single-read 150-cycle Illumina NextSeq 550 flow cell. From the authors' description of their analysis: Because only junctional sequences without quality scores were contained in the immunoSEQ output, filtering matching that applied to full-length reads could not be performed. Sequences were annotated with PyIR, a Python wrapper for IgBLAST v1.9, using IMGT germline references to assign V/J genes and CDR3. Reads with weak V/J assignments (E-value above 1e-6), missing CDR3, stop codons, out-of-frame junctions, or ambiguous translated residues were removed. V3J clonotypes were defined as sequences sharing an identical inferred V gene, J gene, and CDR3 amino acid sequence. Percentage overlap between repertoires was computed as shared unique clonotypes divided by the size of the smaller repertoire. RTK rarefaction, the Chao1 estimator, and Recon v2.1 estimates of unobserved clonotypes were used to assess repertoire richness. Generation probabilities for all TCRbeta clonotypes obtained by the gDNA method from several donors were computed using OLGA. Not all clones reach the TCRdb copy of this immuneACCESS table, which keeps in-frame sequences only. Checked studies attribute under half of the gap to unresolved V genes and leave the rest unexplained. The D gene and trimming were derived from the DNA, and the V and J assignments and clone size from that table. The sample records 950,000 to 1,300,000 clones, more than 65% of which are singletons. The biggest ten clones account for about 1.5% of the sample.

CDR1 and CDR2 are drawn from the germline V gene: SQVTM, ANQGSEA. V was cut back by 4 bases and J by 2 bases, leaving a gap of 7 bases between them. Spanning cysteine to phenylalanine, the CDR3 consists of 12 amino acids. Of all the DNA, just the CDR3 is kept, 36 bases in frame from base 1. This sample stems from a study of shared clonotypes between healthy human individuals (dated by TCRdb to 2018 to 2021). General notes on the study: The cohort included a few men and two women between 18 and 49 years of age. For each donor, CD4 naive and CD4 memory were each given three plates, CD8 naive was given two plates, and CD8 memory was given one plate. To estimate repertoire size and how much clonotypes are shared between individuals, the study performed deep sequencing of blood TCR repertoires from five healthy adults. To increase sequencing depth and limit assay-specific biases, TCR repertoire library preparation and sequencing were carried out by different laboratories using diverse techniques. Each donor's leukapheresis produced roughly between roughly 0.9 and 8.9 billion PBMCs. Broader findings and caveats from the paper: Clonotypes shared by all four sorted-subset donors showed higher generation probabilities than non-shared clonotypes. The small number of donors limited the genetic and exposure-history diversity represented. Sampling was limited to blood, and TCR repertoires in tissue likely differ from TCR repertoires in blood. Pairwise subsampling indicated that sequencing depth was expected to affect the degree of clonotype sharing among donors. Even with the large sequencing depth, rarefaction of the sorted-subset datasets indicated that sequencing was incomplete. Naive subsets generally had larger estimated clonotype richness than memory subsets did. Sharing across a few donors was observed for about 5% of naive CD4, about 3.2% of naive CD8, 2% to 2.5% of memory CD4, and roughly 0.4% of memory CD8 clonotypes.

The sequence came from a man aged 18 to 29 in good health. Material for sequencing was memory CD4+ T cells sorted from blood. The cell subset or site label, as the study defines it: CD45RA-negative fraction. The chain is assembled from TRBV29-1 and TRBJ2-3; no D gene call is confident. The CDR3 region has the sequence CSVVSFTDTQYF. Here is the DNA: TGCAGCGTTGTAAGTTTCACAGATACGCAGTATTTT.